These 3 T cell receptor beta chains share one sample of origin, sequenced in a study of blood T cell repertoires in COVID-19. Sequencing used immunoSEQ multiplex PCR; TCRdb keeps in-frame clones, though not all of them. The sample lists more than 45,000 clones, 85% to 90% occurring once. The sample taken for sequencing was peripheral blood. Receptor source: a human donor in a cohort sampled during active COVID-19.

The chain uses TRBV6-2 or TRBV6-3 and TRBJ2-5; 12 nucleotides align to TRBD2. V lost 5 bases and J lost 5; bases outside the gene matches: 9. CDR3 size: 16 residues. CDR1 and CDR2 (germline): MNHEY, SVGEGT. CDR3 sequence: CASSALLAGGPETQYF. The CDR3 DNA follows: TGTGCCAGCAGTGCCCTTCTAGCGGGGGGGCCTGAGACCCAGTACTTC.

J is TRBJ2-7 and V is TRBV7-8; no reliable D call. The CDR3 is made up of 15 amino acids. Germline loops: CDR1 SGHVS, CDR2 FQNEAQ. Trimming took off 2 bases at V and 2 bases at J, with 13 bases between the two ends. This CDR3 reads CASSLTGARAYEQYF. DNA for the CDR3: TGTGCCAGCAGCTTAACGGGTGCCCGGGCCTACGAGCAGTACTTC.

This chain's CDR3 is CASSLVAGGIGNEQFF. In nucleotides, the CDR3 is TGCGCCAGCAGCTTGGTAGCGGGGGGAATTGGTAATGAGCAGTTCTTC. This chain joins TRBV5-1 and TRBJ2-1; 10 bases map to TRBD2. The germline gives CDR1 SGHRS, CDR2 YFSETQ. The CDR3 covers 16 residues. V was pared by 0 bases and J by 7 bases, with 7 bases of the junction left unmatched.